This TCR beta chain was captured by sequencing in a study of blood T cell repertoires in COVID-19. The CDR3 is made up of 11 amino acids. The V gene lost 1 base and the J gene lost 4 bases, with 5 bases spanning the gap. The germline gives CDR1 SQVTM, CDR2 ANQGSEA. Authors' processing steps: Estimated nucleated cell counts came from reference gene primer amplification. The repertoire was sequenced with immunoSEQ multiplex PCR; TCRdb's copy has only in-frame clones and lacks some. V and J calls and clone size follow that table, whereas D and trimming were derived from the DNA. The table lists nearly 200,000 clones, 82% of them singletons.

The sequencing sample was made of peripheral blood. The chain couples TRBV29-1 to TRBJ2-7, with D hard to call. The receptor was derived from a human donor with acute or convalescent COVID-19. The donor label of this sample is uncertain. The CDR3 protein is CSVEAAYEQYF. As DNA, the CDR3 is TGCAGCGTTGAAGCAGCGTACGAGCAGTACTTC.